This T cell receptor beta chain was found in a study of persistence of HIV-infected CD4 T cells. The immunoSEQ assay was version 4, run in survey mode. Each sample used up to about 1 ug genomic DNA diluted to about 10 ng/uL. TCRdb's table, derived via immunoSEQ multiplex PCR, lists solely in-frame clones and lacks some. The top ten clones hold less than 2.5% of a sample with under 20,000 clones, 55% to 65% of them seen once. Overlapping HIV-1 Gag 15-mer peptides at approximately 0.96 ug per peptide per mL were used. Sorting selected CD4+ T cells upregulating both CD40 ligand and CD69. CDR3 length: 15 residues. CDR1 is SGHRS and CDR2 is YFSETQ in the germline V gene. V was pared by 1 base and J by 4 bases, with 14 bases between. Comment on this clone: The target antigen is unknown.

The sequences come from CD4+ T cells sorted from PBMCs after approximately 20-hour stimulation, collected from a patient who received antiretroviral therapy. The V gene is TRBV5-1, the J gene TRBJ2-5, with D possibly matching TRBD2 (6 bases). This TCR derives from an adult woman with HIV who was CMV-seropositive. The CDR3 region is CASSLSLAKRETQYF. In nucleotides, the CDR3 is TGCGCCAGCAGCTTGTCCCTAGCGAAGAGAGAGACCCAGTACTTC.